This TCR beta chain was documented in a study of CD8+ T cells in alopecia areata. The CDR3 is 14 residues long. Germline CDR1 is SGHRS and CDR2 is YFSETQ. V lost 4 bases and J lost 7; bases outside the gene matches: 8. Regarding treatment: oral pan-JAK inhibitor, 5-10 mg twice daily. RNA extraction was followed by reverse transcription into cDNA, which acted as the sequencing template. Profiled with immunoSEQ multiplex PCR; TCRdb holds only in-frame clones, not every one. The sample includes about 210,000 clones, around 65% seen only once; the top ten take approximately 1.2%. The clonotype originates from a human donor with alopecia areata. The chain couples TRBV5-1 to TRBJ1-2; TRBD1 matches 9 bases. The sample in question was CD4+ T cells sorted from blood, obtained at week 44, from a patient treated with tofacitinib. CDR3 amino acids: CASSADRGSGGYTF. The CDR3 bases are TGCGCCAGCAGCGCGGACAGGGGATCAGGTGGCTACACCTTC.